The clone carrying this T cell receptor (beta chain) was observed a few times. The time point was: pre-treatment sample, taken before nivolumab and TIL therapy. Pleural nodules or supraclavicular lymph nodes made up most of the excised metastases sampled. This CDR3 spans 17 amino acids. V lost 4 bases to trimming and J lost 7 bases; unmatched junction nucleotides: 10. Germline CDR1 reads ENHRY; CDR2 reads SYGVKD. The sample comes from a study of TIL therapy for anti-PD-1-resistant metastatic lung cancer. The libraries were made with immunoSEQ v3. Sequenced by immunoSEQ multiplex PCR; TCRdb stores in-frame clones only, minus some. The sample has around 26,000 clones, 60% to 70% seen once; the top ten hold about 16%.

The source material was tumor tissue, sampled at baseline. This clonotype was sampled from a woman aged 30-79 years with non-small cell lung cancer. The chain is built from TRBV10-3 and TRBJ2-2; 12 bases are a match to TRBD2. The CDR3 sequence: CAISVGGLAGTGGELFF. CDR3 nucleotides: TGTGCCATCAGTGTCGGTGGACTAGCGGGGACGGGCGGGGAGCTGTTTTTT.